One and the same sample provided the 10 T cell receptor beta chains below, sequenced in a study of T cells after yellow fever vaccination. TCRdb fed the 5' RACE reads into MiXCR, producing one record per CDR3 protein. The repertoire holds about 170,000 distinct CDR3 sequences, with approximately 11% as singletons. Sample: CD8+ T cells sorted from PBMCs, taken 15 days after the yellow fever booster vaccination. The origin of the receptors is a man younger than 30 who received the YFV17D yellow fever vaccine.

The chain links TRBV7-9 to TRBJ2-5, with a tentative D call TRBD1 (6 bases). The V gene's germline CDR1 is SEHNR and CDR2 FQNEAQ (reference sequence). The CDR3 runs 14 residues. Trimming took off 5 bases at V and 5 bases at J, with 15 bases between the two ends. This CDR3 reads CASSPWTEAETQYF. The CDR3 nucleotides read TGTGCCAGCAGCCCATGGACAGAGGCGGAGACCCAGTACTTC.

The rearrangement links TRBV6-2 or TRBV6-3 to TRBJ1-5, with no clear D. The germline V and J ends were trimmed by 2 bases and 0 bases, with 8 bases remaining between them. The CDR3 is 15 amino acids. The germline V gene has CDR1 MNHEY and CDR2 SVGEGT. The DNA of the CDR3 is TGTGCCAGCAGTTACGGTCCAGATAGCAATCAGCCCCAGCATTTT. This sequence encodes CASSYGPDSNQPQHF.

The chain is built from TRBV12-3 or TRBV12-4 and TRBJ1-2; D remains ambiguous. The CDR3 spans 14 residues. Between the trimmed V and J ends, which lost 7 bases and 4 bases, there was a span of 16 bases. DNA for the CDR3: TGTGCCAGCACCACCGACCTTCCGAGCTATGGCTACACCTTC. Its translation is CASTTDLPSYGYTF.

Many counts were recorded for this clonotype. The rearrangement uses TRBV20-1 and TRBJ2-7; D gene uncertain. Trimming shortened V by 3 bases and J by 6 bases, and 18 bases separated the two germline ends. The CDR3 has 14 residues. CDR1 and CDR2 (germline): DFQATT, SNEGSKA (reference sequence). The CDR3 sequence is CSASPHQYVGEQYV. The CDR3 region has the DNA TGCAGTGCTAGTCCCCATCAGTATGTCGGCGAGCAGTACGTC.

The genes are TRBV4-3 and TRBJ2-1; D gene ambiguous. Trimming stripped 0 bases from V and 9 bases from J, with 18 bases between. Germline-derived CDR1 and CDR2 are LGHNA and YSLEER. The CDR3 runs 16 residues. CDR3 DNA sequence: TGCGCCAGCAGCCAAGATCTAGTCTCCGGGCGAGGTGAGCAGTTCTTC. This codes for CASSQDLVSGRGEQFF.

This clonotype was counted many times. The V gene is TRBV4-1, the J gene TRBJ2-4; weak D call: TRBD2 (5 bases). V was clipped by 0 bases and J by 3 bases, with 12 bases between them. This CDR3 has 16 amino acids. CDR1 and CDR2 (germline): MGHRA, YSYEKL. Here the CDR3 DNA reads TGCGCCAGCAGCCAAGAACTCGGCGGGCACAAAAACATTCAGTACTTC. This encodes CASSQELGGHKNIQYF.

Only a few counts were recorded for this clonotype. V usage is TRBV19 and J usage is TRBJ2-3; D is uncertain. The germline V gene encodes CDR1 LNHDA and CDR2 SQIVND (reference sequence). This CDR3 region has 15 residues. V was cut by 3 bases and J by 0 bases, with 10 bases left in between. CDR3 nucleotide sequence: TGTGCCAGTAGTATTAGTCAGACTAGCACAGATACGCAGTATTTT. Its protein product is CASSISQTSTDTQYF.

This clonotype was observed a few times. The rearrangement uses TRBV4-3 and TRBJ2-3; D uncertain. From germline, CDR1 is LGHNA and CDR2 YSLEER. The CDR3 is 16 residues long. The ends were cut back, 1 base at V and 0 bases at J, with 11 bases in the middle. Written as DNA, the CDR3 is TGCGCCAGCAGCCAAGCCCCAACGGCTAGCACAGATACGCAGTATTTT. Translating gives CASSQAPTASTDTQYF.

This clonotype was counted a few times. The V gene is TRBV4-1, the J gene TRBJ1-1; D is ambiguous. There are 13 residues in the CDR3. Germline loops: CDR1 MGHRA, CDR2 YSYEKL. Trimming left V 6 bases short and J 1 base short, with 9 bases between. CDR3: CASRGGSNTEAFF. DNA for the CDR3: TGCGCCAGCAGGGGAGGATCGAACACTGAAGCTTTCTTT.

The J gene is TRBJ2-1, the V gene TRBV7-2; 14 bases are a match to TRBD2. In germline, CDR1 is SGHTA, CDR2 FQGNSA. V shed 4 bases, J shed 9 bases, and the junction held 11 bases outside the gene matches. The CDR3 covers 17 residues. The CDR3 loop reads CASSWTSGGLAMTEQFF. The CDR3 bases are TGTGCCAGCAGCTGGACTAGCGGGGGGCTAGCGATGACTGAGCAGTTCTTC.